A single sample gave rise to the 25 T cell receptor beta chains below, sequenced in a study of blood T cell repertoires in COVID-19 (dated by TCRdb to 2020 to 2021). Library preparation employed the immunoSEQ multiplex PCR assay. Held by TCRdb, this immuneACCESS table contains in-frame sequences only and omits some clones. Under half of the omission traces to an unresolved V gene where checked; the cause of the rest is unknown. For this sample the table gives roughly 300,000 clones, of which 85% to 90% were detected only once. Clones ranked in the top ten supply about 2% of the sample. The sample taken for sequencing was peripheral blood. These receptor sequences come from a woman younger than 45 with COVID-19, enrolled during active disease.

The chain has TRBV7-2 and TRBJ1-6, with 7 bases lining up with TRBD1. With V trimmed by 5 bases and J by 7 bases, 2 bases remained unmatched. The CDR3 contains 13 residues. The germline V gene has CDR1 SGHTA and CDR2 FQGNSA. This CDR3 reads CASSLDRNSPLHF. The CDR3 coding sequence is TGTGCCAGCAGCCTGGACAGGAATTCACCCCTCCACTTT.

V and J are TRBV5-5 and TRBJ1-1, with 10 bases identical to TRBD1. This CDR3 is built from 14 residues. Germline assignment: CDR1 SGHKS and CDR2 YYEKEE (reference sequence). V dropped 4 bases and J dropped 6; count of bases not matched to a gene: 6. CDR3 sequence reads: CASSTGQGYPEAFF. Here the CDR3 DNA reads TGTGCCAGCAGCACGGGACAGGGGTACCCTGAAGCTTTCTTT.

CDR3: CSALGQDYGYTF. CDR3 DNA sequence: TGCAGCGCCCTGGGACAGGACTATGGCTACACCTTC. This chain joins TRBV29-1 and TRBJ1-2; TRBD1 matches 8 bases. V lost 7 bases, J lost 3 bases, and 4 bases stayed unmatched. The CDR3 has 12 amino acids. The germline V gene encodes CDR1 SQVTM and CDR2 ANQGSEA.

The rearrangement uses TRBV7-2 and TRBJ1-1; no clear D gene. The V and J ends lost 7 bases and 7 bases respectively, with 16 bases between them. Germline V gene lookup returns CDR1 SGHTA and CDR2 FQGNSA. The CDR3 sequence is 13 residues long. CDR3 coding DNA: TGTGCCAGCACCTTCCTAATTAACTATGAAGCTTTCTTT. Translated, it gives CASTFLINYEAFF.

The chain uses TRBV10-1 and TRBJ1-5, with a possible D match to TRBD1 (5 bases). The germline V gene has CDR1 WNHNN and CDR2 SYGVQD (reference sequence). The CDR3 spans 13 residues. Trimming took off 6 bases at V and 0 bases at J, with 6 bases between the two ends. The CDR3 region is CASSRDSNQPQHF. CDR3 in DNA: TGCGCCAGCAGCAGGGATAGCAATCAGCCCCAGCATTTT.

J is TRBJ1-1 and V is TRBV9; D is undetermined. Between the trimmed V and J ends, which lost 4 bases and 10 bases, there was a span of 17 bases. Germline assignment: CDR1 SGDLS and CDR2 YYNGEE. The CDR3 is 13 residues long. The CDR3 region has the DNA TGTGCCAGCAGCCTCACTCCCGACCTAGTAGCTTTCTTT. This translates into CASSLTPDLVAFF.

V usage is TRBV28 and J usage is TRBJ1-5; tentative D call: TRBD1 (5 bases). The ends were cut back, 3 bases at V and 4 bases at J, with 13 bases in the middle. CDR1 is MDHEN and CDR2 is SYDVKM in the germline V gene. CDR3 size: 15 residues. CDR3 sequence reads: CASSFSRAPNQPQHF. The CDR3 nucleotides are TGTGCCAGCAGTTTCTCCAGGGCCCCAAATCAGCCCCAGCATTTT.

The V gene is TRBV5-1, the J gene TRBJ2-3; D unresolved. This CDR3 is 13 amino acids long. V lost 2 bases and J lost 3, with 7 bases in between. Germline-derived CDR1 and CDR2 are SGHRS and YFSETQ. CDR3 loop: CASSFGSTDTQYF. CDR3 DNA: TGCGCCAGCAGCTTTGGCAGTACAGATACGCAGTATTTT.

This rearrangement joins TRBV10-3 to TRBJ2-2; maybe TRBD2 (5 bases). V was trimmed by 6 bases and J by 5 bases, leaving 16 bases between them. Germline V gene data show CDR1 as ENHRY and CDR2 as SYGVKD. CDR3 length equals 15 residues. The CDR3 loop reads CAISDTTTGTGELFF. Written as DNA, the CDR3 is TGTGCCATCAGCGATACCACGACGGGGACCGGGGAGCTGTTTTTT.

This chain links TRBV5-1 with TRBJ2-1; TRBD2 aligns across 12 bases. CDR3 length equals 19 residues. Per germline, CDR1 SGHRS and CDR2 YFSETQ. V shed 4 bases and J 0 bases; nucleotides not matched to a gene: 11. CDR3 nucleotide sequence: TGCGCCAGCAGCCTACCCCGTCCGACTAGCGGGGGCTCCTACAATGAGCAGTTCTTC. Encoded protein: CASSLPRPTSGGSYNEQFF.

J is TRBJ2-5 and V is TRBV11-2, with TRBD2 identical over 7 bases. Unmatched junction bases numbered 7, after V lost 1 base and J lost 5 bases. Germline CDR1 reads SGHAT; CDR2 reads FQNNGV. This CDR3 region has 15 residues. CDR3 DNA: TGTGCCAGCAGCTTAGCTCGCGGGAGTCAGGAGACCCAGTACTTC. Translated, it gives CASSLARGSQETQYF. The full variable domain, completed using reference TRBV11-2 and TRBJ2-5, is EAGVAQSPRYKIIEKRQSVAFWCNPISGHATLYWYQQILGQGPKLLIQFQNNGVVDDSQLPKDRFSAERLKGVDSTLKIQPAKLEDSAVYLCASSLARGSQETQYFGPGTRLLVL.

CDR3: CASGDIRGYTF. CDR3 sequence (DNA): TGCGCCAGCGGGGACATCCGCGGCTACACCTTC. The chain uses TRBV10-1 and TRBJ1-2, with a weak D call TRBD1 (6 bases). V lost 8 bases to trimming and J lost 8 bases, with 12 bases between them. This CDR3 contains 11 residues. Germline CDR1 and CDR2: WNHNN and SYGVQD (reference sequence).

The rearrangement uses TRBV3-1 (or the pseudogene TRBV3-2) and TRBJ1-5; D is undetermined. V shed 5 bases and J shed 4 bases, with 12 bases lying between them. Germline V gives CDR1 LGHDT, CDR2 YNNKEL (reference sequence). The CDR3 is 14 amino acids. The CDR3 DNA reads as TGTGCCAGCAGCGATTCCCCCAGGAATCAGCCCCAGCATTTT. Its protein product is CASSDSPRNQPQHF.

The CDR3: CASSKGLVAYEQYF. The CDR3 region has the DNA TGTGCCAGCAGCAAGGGACTAGTAGCCTACGAGCAGTACTTC. The V call is TRBV5-8, the J call TRBJ2-7; 8 bases are shared with TRBD2. The germline V gene has CDR1 SGHTS and CDR2 YDEGEE. Trimming cost V 4 bases and J 2 bases; bases outside gene matches: 5. The CDR3 sequence is 14 residues long.

The V call is TRBV19, the J call TRBJ2-6, with 10 nucleotides matching TRBD2. The germline CDR1 and CDR2 sequences are LNHDA and SQIVND (reference sequence). V shed 4 bases and J 0 bases; nucleotides not matched to a gene: 3. CDR3 length: 17 residues. CDR3 residues: CASSRTSGSSGANVLTF. CDR3 nucleotide sequence: TGTGCCAGTAGTAGGACTAGCGGCAGCTCTGGGGCCAACGTCCTGACTTTC.

The V call is TRBV2, the J call TRBJ2-6; 7 nucleotides align to TRBD1. Germline V gene lookup returns CDR1 SNHLY and CDR2 FYNNEI. V shed 5 bases, J shed 2 bases, and the junction held 3 bases outside the gene matches. The CDR3 covers 15 residues. The CDR3 bases are TGTGCCAGCAGTATGACAGGGCCTGGGGCCAACGTCCTGACTTTC. Its protein product is CASSMTGPGANVLTF.

In this sample, this clone turned up once. V usage is TRBV5-1 and J usage is TRBJ2-3, with 9 positions matching TRBD1. From germline, CDR1 is SGHRS and CDR2 YFSETQ. V was clipped by 4 bases and J by 3 bases; unmatched bases: 9. The CDR3 loop spans 16 amino acids. DNA of the CDR3: TGCGCCAGCAGCCTCGAGGGACAGGGTTTTACAGATACGCAGTATTTT. The encoded protein is CASSLEGQGFTDTQYF.

Points on this clone: Other DNA variants within this sample encode the same CDR3. The chain joins TRBV6-5 to TRBJ2-1; perhaps TRBD2 as D (7 bases). The germline V gene encodes CDR1 MNHEY and CDR2 SVGAGI. This CDR3 region has 16 residues. Trimming pared 0 bases from V and 5 bases from J, leaving 14 bases between. This chain's CDR3 is CASSYSGGRLNNEQFF. For the CDR3, the DNA is TGTGCCAGCAGTTACTCGGGGGGGCGTCTGAACAATGAGCAGTTCTTC.

This chain joins TRBV2 and TRBJ1-2, with D perhaps matching TRBD1 (6 bases). This CDR3 spans 15 amino acids. CDR1 and CDR2 from the germline V gene are SNHLY and FYNNEI. Deletions cut 4 bases from V and 7 bases from J, with 19 bases between. The CDR3 DNA sequence: TGTGCCAGCAGTGTGGGGGCCTCACGTTCGGGTGGCTACACCTTC. Translation: CASSVGASRSGGYTF. The variable domain in full, completed from reference TRBV2 and TRBJ1-2, reads EPEVTQTPSHQVTQMGQEVILRCVPISNHLYFYWYRQILGQKVEFLVSFYNNEISEKSEIFDDQFSVERPDGSNFTLKIRSTKLEDSAMYFCASSVGASRSGGYTFGSGTRLTVV.

This rearrangement joins TRBV10-1 to TRBJ2-3; 7 nucleotides align to TRBD2. This CDR3 is 15 amino acids long. V shed 5 bases, J shed 2 bases, and the junction held 7 bases outside the gene matches. Germline-derived CDR1 and CDR2 are WNHNN and SYGVQD (reference sequence). The CDR3: CASSPSSGFTDTQYF. CDR3 sequence (DNA): TGCGCCAGCAGTCCTTCTAGCGGATTCACAGATACGCAGTATTTT.

This chain joins TRBV6-5 and TRBJ1-1; perhaps TRBD1 as D (6 bases). The length of the CDR3 is 14 residues. V was clipped by 6 bases and J by 2 bases, with 13 bases between them. CDR1 and CDR2 from the germline V gene are MNHEY and SVGAGI. CDR3 sequence (DNA): TGTGCCAGCAGCAGACAGGTATTTAACACTGAAGCTTTCTTT. Its protein is CASSRQVFNTEAFF.

The chain uses TRBV28 and TRBJ1-6; D is undetermined. Germline CDR1 MDHEN, CDR2 SYDVKM. The CDR3 sequence is 14 residues long. The V end lost 7 bases, the J end lost 9 bases, and 16 bases lay between the germline ends. The CDR3, as DNA: TGTGCCAGCACCCTAACGGGGTTTGGTTCACCCCTCCACTTT. Protein sequence: CASTLTGFGSPLHF.

Worth noting for this clone: Other nucleotide sequences from this sample produce the same CDR3. This chain joins TRBV5-1 and TRBJ2-2, with D tentatively TRBD1 (5 bases). Trimming cost V 1 base and J 6 bases, with 7 bases left between them. CDR3 length: 13 residues. The germline CDR1 and CDR2 sequences are SGHRS and YFSETQ. The CDR3 sequence is CASSLTGSGELFF. The CDR3 DNA follows: TGCGCCAGCAGCTTGACAGGATCCGGGGAGCTGTTTTTT.

The chain has TRBV11-3 and TRBJ1-1; tentative D call: TRBD1 (6 bases). Germline V gene data show CDR1 as SGHNT and CDR2 as YENEEA. Trimming cost V 5 bases and J 2 bases, with 9 bases left between them. The CDR3 contains 13 residues. CDR3 bases: TGTGCCAGCAGCCCCAGGGGTAACACTGAAGCTTTCTTT. Amino acid sequence: CASSPRGNTEAFF.

The gene calls are TRBV6-1 and TRBJ2-7; 10 nucleotides match TRBD2. J lost 1 base, V lost 0 bases, and 6 bases had no gene match. This CDR3 spans 17 amino acids. Germline CDR1 MNHNS, CDR2 SASEGT. This CDR3 reads CASSEALSGGVSYEQYV. Here the CDR3 DNA reads TGTGCCAGCAGTGAAGCCCTCAGCGGGGGGGTTTCCTACGAGCAGTACGTC.